One and the same sample provided the 21 T cell receptor beta chains below, sequenced in a study of blood T cell repertoires in COVID-19. Sequencing was performed with immunoSEQ multiplex PCR; in TCRdb, only in-frame clones are kept and a portion is missing. The sample shows over 75,000 clones, 80% of them seen only once. The sequenced sample consisted of peripheral blood. The receptors shown here come from a human donor in a cohort sampled during active COVID-19.

There are a few counts of this clone. The chain carries TRBV12-3 or TRBV12-4 and TRBJ1-5, with D uncertain. The CDR3 extends over 13 amino acids. V was shortened by 6 bases and J by 6 bases, with 12 bases between the two germline ends. This chain's CDR3 is CASSTVFGQPQHF. The CDR3 nucleotides are TGTGCCAGCAGCACGGTGTTTGGTCAGCCCCAGCATTTT.

The gene calls are TRBV18 and TRBJ2-3; the D gene is possibly TRBD2 (6 bases). This CDR3 is 16 amino acids long. In germline, CDR1 is KGHSH, CDR2 LQKENI. The germline V and J ends were trimmed by 3 bases and 1 base, with 14 bases remaining between them. The CDR3 coding sequence is TGTGCCAGCTCACCCCTCGGGGGACGCGGCACAGATACGCAGTATTTT. It codes for CASSPLGGRGTDTQYF. The complete variable domain, with remaining parts taken from reference TRBV18 and TRBJ2-3, reads NAGVMQNPRHLVRRRGQEARLRCSPMKGHSHVYWYRQLPEEGLKFMVYLQKENIIDESGMPKERFSAEFPKEGPSILRIQQVVRGDSAAYFCASSPLGGRGTDTQYFGPGTRLTVL.

This clone showed up just once. This sequence joins TRBV25-1 and TRBJ1-2; no reliable D call. V was shortened by 4 bases and J by 7 bases, with 16 bases between the two germline ends. Per the germline V gene, CDR1 is MGHDK and CDR2 is SYGVNS. The CDR3 has 14 amino acids. CDR3 amino acids: CASSAPGVVGGYTF. Here the CDR3 DNA reads TGTGCCAGCAGTGCACCAGGCGTTGTTGGTGGCTACACCTTC.

The chain recombines TRBV7-9 with TRBJ2-2; maybe TRBD2 (6 bases). Germline assignment: CDR1 SEHNR and CDR2 FQNEAQ (reference sequence). The CDR3 sequence is 15 residues long. V shed 2 bases and J shed 6 bases, with 13 bases lying between them. CDR3 loop: CASSLMRGGAGELFF. The CDR3 nucleotides are TGTGCCAGCAGCTTAATGAGGGGAGGAGCCGGGGAGCTGTTTTTT.

The rearrangement joins TRBV28 to TRBJ2-7; D remains ambiguous. The CDR3 length is 14 residues. Looked up from germline, CDR1 is MDHEN and CDR2 is SYDVKM. Trimming cost V 7 bases and J 8 bases, with 21 bases left between them. CDR3 region: CASTSLGDSSKQYF. CDR3 coding DNA: TGTGCCAGCACCTCGCTTGGCGACTCCTCGAAGCAGTACTTC.

This clone was seen a single time. The chain recombines TRBV27 with TRBJ1-4; 9 nucleotides agree with TRBD1. The ends lost 4 bases at V and 8 bases at J; junction bases unmatched: 5. The germline V gene has CDR1 MNHEY and CDR2 SMNVEV (reference sequence). This CDR3 has 14 residues. CDR3 in amino acids: CASSSDRGREKLFF. Here the CDR3 DNA reads TGTGCCAGCAGTTCGGACAGGGGAAGAGAAAAACTGTTTTTT.

The rearrangement joins TRBV19 to TRBJ2-6; D not certain. CDR1 LNHDA and CDR2 SQIVND come from the germline V gene (reference sequence). The germline V and J ends were trimmed by 6 bases and 0 bases, with 15 bases remaining between them. The CDR3 is 17 residues long. The DNA for the CDR3 is TGTGCCAGTAGCTCAGGCTCACGGTCCTCTGGGGCCAACGTCCTGACTTTC. Its translation is CASSSGSRSSGANVLTF.

The rearrangement links TRBV6-2 or TRBV6-3 to TRBJ1-1, with D possibly being TRBD1 (6 bases). The length of the CDR3 is 13 residues. CDR1 is MNHEY and CDR2 is SVGEGT in the germline V gene. V was clipped by 0 bases and J by 6 bases, with 8 bases between them. CDR3 DNA sequence: TGTGCCAGCAGTTACTCCAGGGGATCTGAAGCTTTCTTT. This sequence encodes CASSYSRGSEAFF.

This clone was detected a few times. The CDR3 nucleotides read TGTGCCAGTAGTATAGCCGGAGCCGGAGGGGATGAGCAGTTCTTC. This translates into CASSIAGAGGDEQFF. The chain uses TRBV19 and TRBJ2-1, with D possibly matching TRBD2 (6 bases). The CDR3 totals 15 residues. Germline CDR1 and CDR2: LNHDA and SQIVND (reference sequence). Trimming removed 1 base from V and 8 bases from J, with 15 bases in between.

V usage is TRBV5-1 and J usage is TRBJ1-4; D is possibly TRBD1 (5 bases). Germline V gene lookup returns CDR1 SGHRS and CDR2 YFSETQ. The V end was cut by 4 bases, the J end by 4 bases, with 11 bases between. The CDR3 consists of 14 residues. This chain's CDR3 is CASSSQGNNEKLFF. CDR3 coding DNA: TGCGCCAGCAGCAGCCAGGGCAATAATGAAAAACTGTTTTTT.

The chain uses TRBV5-4 and TRBJ1-6; perhaps TRBD1 as D (6 bases). V was shortened by 1 base and J by 0 bases, with 11 bases between the two germline ends. Per the germline V gene, CDR1 is SGHNT and CDR2 is YYREEE (reference sequence). The CDR3 spans 17 residues. CDR3: CASSLNRENSYNSPLHF. As DNA, the CDR3 is TGTGCCAGCAGCTTGAACAGGGAAAACTCCTATAATTCACCCCTCCACTTT.

The table lists this clone with a count of one. The chain combines TRBV3-1 (or the pseudogene TRBV3-2) with TRBJ2-3; TRBD2 matches 7 bases. J gave up 0 bases and V 4 bases, and 7 bases lay outside the gene matches. This CDR3 comprises 16 residues. The germline V gene has CDR1 LGHDT and CDR2 YNNKEL (reference sequence). The DNA of the CDR3 is TGTGCCAGCAGCCCCCTACTAGCGACTAGCACAGATACGCAGTATTTT. Translation: CASSPLLATSTDTQYF.

This rearrangement joins TRBV11-3 to TRBJ2-2, with 12 positions matching TRBD2. The V segment lost 8 bases and the J segment 6 bases; nucleotides outside the gene matches: 10. The CDR3 runs to 16 residues. Germline CDR1 is SGHNT and CDR2 is YENEEA. The CDR3 loop is CASATSGSSAAGELFF. The DNA for the CDR3 is TGTGCCAGCGCGACTAGCGGGAGTTCTGCTGCCGGGGAGCTGTTTTTT.

The count of this clone is one. The chain carries TRBV28 and TRBJ1-1, with D perhaps matching TRBD1 (6 bases). Deletions cut 6 bases from V and 4 bases from J, with 18 bases between. CDR3 length equals 15 residues. Germline V gene lookup returns CDR1 MDHEN and CDR2 SYDVKM. The CDR3 DNA is TGTGCCAGCAGAATAGGGGGTTCGTCGGGCACTGAAGCTTTCTTT. As protein: CASRIGGSSGTEAFF.

The rearrangement links TRBV28 to TRBJ2-3; D unresolved. The V gene's germline CDR1 is MDHEN and CDR2 SYDVKM. The V end was cut by 2 bases, the J end by 5 bases, with 8 bases between. There are 13 residues in the CDR3. The CDR3 coding sequence is TGTGCCAGCAGTTTAGGTAATAGAGATACGCAGTATTTT. This codes for CASSLGNRDTQYF.

The V call is TRBV28, the J call TRBJ2-3; D unclear. From germline, CDR1 is MDHEN and CDR2 SYDVKM. The V and J ends lost 3 bases and 0 bases respectively, with 7 bases between them. This CDR3 is 14 amino acids long. CDR3 sequence reads: CASSFLGSTDTQYF. The CDR3 nucleotides are TGTGCCAGCAGTTTTCTCGGTAGCACAGATACGCAGTATTTT.

The rearrangement uses TRBV6-5 and TRBJ2-7; 16 bases align to TRBD2. CDR3 size: 15 residues. Germline V gene lookup returns CDR1 MNHEY and CDR2 SVGAGI. Trimming at V came to 5 bases and at J to 7 bases, leaving 5 bases not matched to a gene. CDR3 protein: CASSPGLAGGREQYF. In nucleotides, the CDR3 is TGTGCCAGCAGTCCGGGACTAGCGGGGGGGCGTGAGCAGTACTTC.

This chain links TRBV5-1 with TRBJ1-2; a weak D match, TRBD1 (6 bases). The CDR3 covers 14 residues. The germline gives CDR1 SGHRS, CDR2 YFSETQ. V was shortened by 4 bases and J by 5 bases, with 15 bases between the two germline ends. As DNA, the CDR3 is TGCGCCAGCAGCCTTGGGGGGGACAAATATGGCTACACCTTC. It encodes CASSLGGDKYGYTF. The whole variable domain, remainder taken from reference TRBV5-1 and TRBJ1-2, is KAGVTQTPRYLIKTRGQQVTLSCSPISGHRSVSWYQQTPGQGLQFLFEYFSETQRNKGNFPGRFSGRQFSNSRSEMNVSTLELGDSALYLCASSLGGDKYGYTFGSGTRLTVV.

V is TRBV5-1 and J is TRBJ2-3, with a possible D match to TRBD1 (6 bases). The length of the CDR3 is 14 residues. The ends were cut back, 1 base at V and 1 base at J, with 7 bases in the middle. Germline V gives CDR1 SGHRS, CDR2 YFSETQ. CDR3 coding DNA: TGCGCCAGCAGCTTGACAGGGCGCACAGATACGCAGTATTTT. Translating gives CASSLTGRTDTQYF. Drawing the rest from reference TRBV5-1 and TRBJ2-3, the complete variable domain is KAGVTQTPRYLIKTRGQQVTLSCSPISGHRSVSWYQQTPGQGLQFLFEYFSETQRNKGNFPGRFSGRQFSNSRSEMNVSTLELGDSALYLCASSLTGRTDTQYFGPGTRLTVL.

The V and J genes are TRBV19 and TRBJ2-1; a possible D gene is TRBD2 (6 bases). The CDR3 has 14 amino acids. Germline V gene lookup returns CDR1 LNHDA and CDR2 SQIVND (reference sequence). Trimming cost V 3 bases and J 4 bases, with 10 bases left between them. In nucleotides, the CDR3 is TGTGCCAGTAGTATGAGCGGACTATACAATGAGCAGTTCTTC. Protein: CASSMSGLYNEQFF. Using reference TRBV19 and TRBJ2-1 for the parts outside the CDR3, the full variable domain is DGGITQSPKYLFRKEGQNVTLSCEQNLNHDAMYWYRQDPGQGLRLIYYSQIVNDFQKGDIAEGYSVSREKKESFPLTVTSAQKNPTAFYLCASSMSGLYNEQFFGPGTRLTVL.

The chain is built from TRBV5-1 and TRBJ2-1, with D possibly matching TRBD2 (6 bases). The CDR3 has 14 residues. V shed 0 bases and J shed 7 bases, with 11 bases lying between them. CDR1 SGHRS and CDR2 YFSETQ come from the germline V gene. CDR3 DNA: TGCGCCAGCAGCTTGGTTCTAGGGAGGAATGAGCAGTTCTTC. Protein: CASSLVLGRNEQFF. The complete variable domain, with remaining parts taken from reference TRBV5-1 and TRBJ2-1, reads KAGVTQTPRYLIKTRGQQVTLSCSPISGHRSVSWYQQTPGQGLQFLFEYFSETQRNKGNFPGRFSGRQFSNSRSEMNVSTLELGDSALYLCASSLVLGRNEQFFGPGTRLTVL.